This T cell receptor (beta chain) was identified during a study of shared clonotypes between healthy human individuals. V was pared by 5 bases and J by 8 bases, with 12 bases between. The V gene's germline CDR1 is DFQATT and CDR2 SNEGSKA (reference sequence). The CDR3 extends over 11 amino acids. Sequencing used immunoSEQ multiplex PCR; TCRdb keeps in-frame clones, though not all of them. Seen here are approximately 1.4 million clones, approximately 98% observed once, and the top ten hold approximately 0.45%. V is TRBV20-1 and J is TRBJ1-1; D is perhaps TRBD1 (6 bases). Sequencing input: naive CD4+ T cells sorted from blood. Subset given: CD45RA+ positively selected. This TCR was recovered from a man aged 25 to 45 in good health. Written as DNA, the CDR3 is TGCAGTGCTTCACATACAGGGGAAGCTTTCTTT. It specifies CSASHTGEAFF.